This T cell receptor (beta chain) was recovered during a study of T cell repertoires in cytomegalovirus infection. For the study at large: Through public TCR beta signatures, both CMV infection and matching HLA type were indicated.

Using its own MiXCR run on the reads, TCRdb lists one record per CDR3 protein. This table has over 150,000 distinct CDR3 sequences, roughly 14% appearing once. Study-wide findings and caveats: HLA-C-restricted, CMV-specific TCR beta clonotypes were dominant ex vivo. Of the TCR beta families, the public ones yielded a cumulative frequency that identified carriers of CMV plus the relevant HLA.

This CDR3 region has 13 residues. Looked up from germline, CDR1 is DFQATT and CDR2 is SNEGSKA (reference sequence). Trimming shortened V by 6 bases and J by 2 bases, and 13 bases separated the two germline ends. There are many counts of this clonotype. The antigen is unknown. The origin of this receptor is a human donor in good health (CMV status not recorded). Some clones in this sample may be carry-over from other donors' samples. The chain carries TRBV20-1 and TRBJ1-1; a possible D gene is TRBD1 (6 bases). The sequenced sample was PBMCs. The CDR3 DNA reads TGCAGTGCCACCCGGACAGACAACACTGAAGCTTTCTTT. Residues: CSATRTDNTEAFF.